Below, 25 T cell receptor beta chains from the same sample are listed, as sequenced in a study of vaccination effects on CD4 cells after COVID-19. Expansion of antigen-specific CD4+ T cells with viral peptide pools was carried out by the ViraFEST assay before sequencing. Once cultured for roughly ten days, the cells underwent separation to obtain CD4+ T cells. Among the vaccine recipients, none had a prior SARS-CoV-2 infection, and nucleocapsid antibodies were negative. The antigens of these receptors remain unknown. Here immunoSEQ multiplex PCR was the method, and the copy in TCRdb shows in-frame clones only, minus some. The data show approximately 25,000 clones, roughly two thirds seen once. The source was CD4+ T cells from PBMCs cultured with SARS-CoV-2 spike peptides, collected before COVID-19 vaccination. The receptors here all came from a human donor who received a COVID-19 vaccine.

The rearrangement joins TRBV24-1 to TRBJ2-4, with TRBD2 as a possible D gene (5 bases). Germline V gene sequence: CDR1 KGHDR, CDR2 SFDVKD. The CDR3 consists of 16 residues. The V and J ends lost 3 bases and 0 bases respectively, with 11 bases between them. CDR3 residues: CATSDPDSRAKNIQYF. In DNA, the CDR3 is TGTGCCACCAGTGATCCGGACTCGAGAGCCAAAAACATTCAGTACTTC.

The chain combines TRBV11-3 with TRBJ2-1, with 7 bases that match TRBD1. CDR1 is SGHNT and CDR2 is YENEEA in the germline V gene. The CDR3 spans 15 residues. The V segment lost 5 bases and the J segment 9 bases; nucleotides outside the gene matches: 13. CDR3 loop: CASSPRSTGLGEQFF. CDR3 nucleotides: TGTGCCAGCAGCCCCCGGTCGACAGGGCTGGGTGAGCAGTTCTTC.

The chain couples TRBV28 to TRBJ1-2; TRBD1 agrees at 8 bases. CDR3 size: 12 residues. Losses at the gene ends were 10 bases for V and 5 bases for J; bases not matched to a gene: 6. From germline, CDR1 is MDHEN and CDR2 SYDVKM. CDR3 nucleotides: TGTGCCACCCGGACAGGGCCATATGGCTACACCTTC. It yields the protein CATRTGPYGYTF.

The J gene is TRBJ1-2, the V gene TRBV25-1, with D possibly TRBD1 on 5 matching bases. This CDR3 has 14 residues. Trimming removed 6 bases at V and 4 bases at J, with 15 bases between. Germline CDR1 is MGHDK and CDR2 is SYGVNS. CDR3 sequence: CASSSWDGPYGYTF. In DNA form, the CDR3 reads TGTGCCAGCAGCTCGTGGGACGGGCCCTATGGCTACACCTTC.

This clone was observed a single time. This chain joins TRBV3-1 (or the pseudogene TRBV3-2) and TRBJ2-6, with TRBD1 matching 10 bases. The CDR3 extends over 19 amino acids. Germline V CDR1 and CDR2: LGHDT, YNNKEL (reference sequence). V was clipped by 3 bases and J by 2 bases; unmatched bases: 10. The CDR3 sequence: CASSQDLGTGAPGANVLTF. CDR3 DNA sequence: TGTGCCAGCAGCCAGGACCTAGGGACAGGGGCGCCTGGGGCCAACGTCCTGACTTTC.

The chain recombines TRBV6-1 with TRBJ1-1; no clear D gene. CDR3 length equals 14 residues. Germline values: CDR1 MNHNS, CDR2 SASEGT. V was trimmed by 3 bases and J by 3 bases, leaving 11 bases between them. This chain's CDR3 is CASSDQVGYTEAFF. Written as DNA, the CDR3 is TGTGCCAGCAGTGACCAGGTGGGGTACACTGAAGCTTTCTTT.

The gene calls are TRBV29-1 and TRBJ1-1; D not resolved. V was clipped by 7 bases and J by 4 bases, with 10 bases between them. From germline, CDR1 is SQVTM and CDR2 ANQGSEA. The CDR3 spans 11 residues. CDR3 nucleotide sequence: TGCAGCGGACGCTCGGGCACTGAAGCTTTCTTT. This encodes CSGRSGTEAFF.

The rearrangement joins TRBV7-2 to TRBJ1-6; 9 positions match TRBD1. V was clipped by 5 bases and J by 9 bases; unmatched bases: 8. The CDR3 sequence is 15 residues long. The germline V gene encodes CDR1 SGHTA and CDR2 FQGNSA. CDR3 sequence reads: CASSLLGQGSSPLHF. The CDR3 bases are TGTGCCAGCAGCCTGTTGGGACAGGGAAGTTCACCCCTCCACTTT.

This clone was recorded only once. This sequence joins TRBV7-2 and TRBJ2-7; D is possibly TRBD1 or TRBD2 (6 bases each). Trimming pared 6 bases from V and 7 bases from J, leaving 13 bases between. This CDR3 is 12 amino acids long. CDR1 is SGHTA and CDR2 is FQGNSA in the germline V gene. CDR3 sequence: CASRGAGSEQYF. As DNA, the CDR3 is TGTGCCAGCAGGGGGGCCGGGAGTGAGCAGTACTTC.

The chain is built from TRBV24-1 and TRBJ2-1; TRBD2 is a possible D gene (7 bases). Trimming shortened V by 4 bases and J by 7 bases, and 10 bases separated the two germline ends. The CDR3 loop spans 13 amino acids. Germline V CDR1 and CDR2: KGHDR, SFDVKD. The CDR3 sequence: CATSDGGLNEQFF. CDR3 in DNA: TGTGCCACCAGTGACGGGGGGCTGAATGAGCAGTTCTTC.

The J gene is TRBJ2-7, the V gene TRBV19; 11 bases are shared with TRBD1. V shed 5 bases and J 4 bases; nucleotides not matched to a gene: 10. The CDR3 is made up of 16 amino acids. Germline CDR1 is LNHDA and CDR2 is SQIVND (reference sequence). CDR3 in DNA: TGTGCCAGTAGTGGGCGGGGGACAGGGGGAAGATACGAGCAGTACTTC. Translation gives CASSGRGTGGRYEQYF.

By sample share, this clone is medium-sized (0.01 to 0.1%). V is TRBV10-1 and J is TRBJ2-3; 7 bases align to TRBD1. V was clipped by 3 bases and J by 6 bases; unmatched bases: 6. The CDR3 contains 14 residues. Germline V gene lookup returns CDR1 WNHNN and CDR2 SYGVQD (reference sequence). The CDR3 is CASSEGTDQDTQYF. The CDR3 coding sequence is TGCGCCAGCAGTGAAGGGACAGACCAGGATACGCAGTATTTT.

The sample holds a few counts of this clone. The chain recombines TRBV20-1 with TRBJ1-2; no clear D gene. The CDR3 covers 11 residues. Germline CDR1 is DFQATT and CDR2 is SNEGSKA (reference sequence). With 1 base removed from V and 6 bases from J, the gap between germline ends came to 6 bases. Here the CDR3 DNA reads TGCAGTGCTAGAGTTTATAATGGCTACACCTTC. Protein sequence: CSARVYNGYTF.

The chain joins TRBV4-1 to TRBJ2-1, with 13 bases matching TRBD2. The CDR3 runs to 15 residues. From germline, CDR1 is MGHRA and CDR2 YSYEKL. Losses at the gene ends were 3 bases for V and 9 bases for J; bases not matched to a gene: 5. The CDR3 loop reads CASSHGTSGVGEQFF. As DNA, the CDR3 is TGCGCCAGCAGCCACGGGACTAGCGGGGTAGGTGAGCAGTTCTTC.

This sequence joins TRBV7-9 and TRBJ2-7; TRBD1 is a possible D gene (5 bases). The CDR3 spans 15 residues. CDR1 and CDR2 from the germline V gene are SEHNR and FQNEAQ (reference sequence). V lost 1 base and J lost 1, with 11 bases in between. CDR3 sequence: CASSLEAGPSYEQYF. The DNA of the CDR3 is TGTGCCAGCAGCTTAGAGGCAGGGCCTTCCTACGAGCAGTACTTC.

This chain links TRBV10-3 with TRBJ1-2; D is ambiguous. The V gene lost 0 bases and the J gene lost 1 base, with 3 bases spanning the gap. This CDR3 spans 13 amino acids. Looked up from germline, CDR1 is ENHRY and CDR2 is SYGVKD. CDR3 sequence: CAISESYNYGYTF. CDR3 nucleotide sequence: TGTGCCATCAGTGAGTCTTATAACTATGGCTACACCTTC.

V usage is TRBV7-9 and J usage is TRBJ1-2, with D tentatively TRBD1 (5 bases). Trimming pared 1 base from V and 4 bases from J, leaving 10 bases between. The germline V gene has CDR1 SEHNR and CDR2 FQNEAQ (reference sequence). The CDR3 is 14 residues long. The CDR3 nucleotides read TGTGCCAGCAGCTTAGGTCAGGGTCCCTATGGCTACACCTTC. Its translation: CASSLGQGPYGYTF.

The chain joins TRBV11-2 to TRBJ1-5; a possible D gene is TRBD1 (6 bases). This CDR3 has 15 residues. Trimming removed 3 bases from V and 7 bases from J, with 16 bases in between. The V gene's germline CDR1 is SGHAT and CDR2 FQNNGV. The CDR3 protein is CASSFHSGEEQPQHF. In nucleotides, the CDR3 is TGTGCCAGCAGCTTCCACTCAGGGGAGGAACAGCCCCAGCATTTT.

The rearrangement joins TRBV27 to TRBJ2-7, with 7 bases aligning to TRBD2. The CDR3 consists of 15 residues. Germline-derived CDR1 and CDR2 are MNHEY and SMNVEV (reference sequence). V lost 2 bases and J lost 0; bases outside the gene matches: 4. CDR3: CASSLRGGYSYEQYF. In DNA, the CDR3 is TGTGCCAGCAGTTTACGGGGAGGGTACTCCTACGAGCAGTACTTC.

The V and J genes are TRBV10-3 and TRBJ1-1, with TRBD1 identical over 9 bases. The length of the CDR3 is 16 residues. Germline assignment: CDR1 ENHRY and CDR2 SYGVKD. With 4 bases clipped from V and 2 bases from J, the junction kept 8 bases outside the gene matches. In DNA, the CDR3 is TGTGCCATCAGTGGGACAGGGGATAGGCTCAACACTGAAGCTTTCTTT. This translates into CAISGTGDRLNTEAFF.

The chain joins TRBV1 to TRBJ2-7; the table's TRBD1 call for D was not verified on the DNA. TRBV1 represents a pseudogene. CDR3 length equals 13 residues. For the CDR3, the DNA is TGCACCAGCAGCCAAACAGGCTCCTACGAGCAGTACTTC. Amino acids: CTSSQTGSYEQYF.

The chain joins TRBV4-1 to TRBJ1-2; no clear D gene. V lost 0 bases, J lost 2 bases, and 10 bases lay in between. This CDR3 is built from 15 residues. Germline lookup yields CDR1 MGHRA and CDR2 YSYEKL. CDR3: CASSQDTLKNYGYTF. CDR3 nucleotides: TGCGCCAGCAGCCAAGATACTTTAAAGAACTATGGCTACACCTTC.

The CDR3 protein is CASSSIRGLNYGYTF. In DNA, the CDR3 is TGTGCCAGCAGCTCAATCAGGGGGCTTAACTATGGCTACACCTTC. The chain joins TRBV11-2 to TRBJ1-2; 8 nucleotides line up with TRBD1. The CDR3 totals 15 residues. Germline-derived CDR1 and CDR2 are SGHAT and FQNNGV. V gave up 4 bases and J gave up 1 base; unmatched junction bases: 5.

The V and J genes are TRBV5-6 and TRBJ1-3; D remains unclear. Germline V CDR1 and CDR2: SGHDT, YYEEEE. Trimming cost V 3 bases and J 0 bases, with 16 bases left between them. CDR3 length equals 17 residues. CDR3 region: CASSSEGRSISGNTIYF. The DNA of the CDR3 is TGTGCCAGCAGCTCGGAGGGCCGGTCGATCTCTGGAAACACCATATATTTT.

V gene TRBV5-1 combines with J gene TRBJ1-1; 9 bases are shared with TRBD1. Unmatched junction bases numbered 14, after V lost 4 bases and J lost 4 bases. The germline gives CDR1 SGHRS, CDR2 YFSETQ. This CDR3 is built from 17 residues. CDR3 amino acids: CASSLDTYRGRITEAFF. CDR3 DNA sequence: TGCGCCAGCAGCCTGGACACCTACAGGGGGCGAATCACTGAAGCTTTCTTT.